The clone carrying this T cell receptor beta chain was observed once. This sample is drawn from a study of T cell changes during pregnancy in multiple sclerosis. Generated by immunoSEQ multiplex PCR, the TCRdb table keeps only in-frame clones and is missing some. Here the sample spans just under 80,000 clones, 85% to 95% being singletons. This CDR3 spans 16 amino acids. From germline, CDR1 is MDHEN and CDR2 SYDVKM. J was trimmed by 5 bases and V by 5 bases; bases with no gene match: 13. V is TRBV28 and J is TRBJ2-7; 9 nucleotides line up with TRBD1. The source of this sequence is a female donor with multiple sclerosis, enrolled in a pregnancy study. The sequencing used peripheral blood, collected in the first trimester of pregnancy. CDR3: CASSPAGQGRGNEQYF. As DNA, the CDR3 is TGTGCCAGCAGTCCTGCGGGACAGGGAAGAGGGAACGAGCAGTACTTC.